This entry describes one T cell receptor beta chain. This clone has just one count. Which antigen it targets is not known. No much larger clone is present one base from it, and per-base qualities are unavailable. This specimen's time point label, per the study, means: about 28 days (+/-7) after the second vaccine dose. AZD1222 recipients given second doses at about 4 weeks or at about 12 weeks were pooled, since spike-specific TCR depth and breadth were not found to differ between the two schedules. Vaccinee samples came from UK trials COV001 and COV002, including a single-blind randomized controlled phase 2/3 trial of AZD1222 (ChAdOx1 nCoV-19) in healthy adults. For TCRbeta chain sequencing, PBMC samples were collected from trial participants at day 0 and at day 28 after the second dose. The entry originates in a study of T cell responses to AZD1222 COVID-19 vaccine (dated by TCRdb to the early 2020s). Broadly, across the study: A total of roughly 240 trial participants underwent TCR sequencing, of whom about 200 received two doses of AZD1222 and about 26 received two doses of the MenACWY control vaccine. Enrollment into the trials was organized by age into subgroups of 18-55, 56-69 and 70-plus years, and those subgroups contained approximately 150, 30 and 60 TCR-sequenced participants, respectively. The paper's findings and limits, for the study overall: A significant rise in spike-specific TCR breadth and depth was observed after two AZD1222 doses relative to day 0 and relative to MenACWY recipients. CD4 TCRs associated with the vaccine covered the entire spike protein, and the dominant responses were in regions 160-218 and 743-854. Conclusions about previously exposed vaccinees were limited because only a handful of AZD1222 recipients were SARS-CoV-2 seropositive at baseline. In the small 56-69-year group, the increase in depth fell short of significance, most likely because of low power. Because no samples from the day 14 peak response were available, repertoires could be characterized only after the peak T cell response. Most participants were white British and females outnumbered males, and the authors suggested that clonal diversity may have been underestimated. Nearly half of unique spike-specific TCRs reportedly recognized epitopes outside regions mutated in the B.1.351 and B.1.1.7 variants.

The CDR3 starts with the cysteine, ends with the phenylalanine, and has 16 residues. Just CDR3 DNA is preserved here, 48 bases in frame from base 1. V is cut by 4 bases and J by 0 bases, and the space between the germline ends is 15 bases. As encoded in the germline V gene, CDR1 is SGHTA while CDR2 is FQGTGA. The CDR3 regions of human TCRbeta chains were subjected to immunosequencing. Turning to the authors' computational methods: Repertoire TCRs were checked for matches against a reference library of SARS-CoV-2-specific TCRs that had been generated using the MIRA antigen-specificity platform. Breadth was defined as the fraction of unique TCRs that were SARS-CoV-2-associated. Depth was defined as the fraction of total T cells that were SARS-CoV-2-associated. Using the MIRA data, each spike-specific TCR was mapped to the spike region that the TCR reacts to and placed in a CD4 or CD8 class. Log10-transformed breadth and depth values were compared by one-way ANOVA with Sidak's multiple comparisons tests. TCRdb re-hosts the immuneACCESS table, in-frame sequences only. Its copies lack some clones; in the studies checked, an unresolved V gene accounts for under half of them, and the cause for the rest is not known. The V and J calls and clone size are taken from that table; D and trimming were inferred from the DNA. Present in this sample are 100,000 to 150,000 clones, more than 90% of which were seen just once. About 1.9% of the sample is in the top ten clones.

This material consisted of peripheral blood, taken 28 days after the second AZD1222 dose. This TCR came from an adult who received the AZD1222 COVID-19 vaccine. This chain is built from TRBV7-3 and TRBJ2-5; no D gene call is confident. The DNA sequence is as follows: TGTGCCAGCAGCTCCTCCCTCCCAAGGTACCAAGAGACCCAGTACTTC. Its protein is CASSSSLPRYQETQYF.